Listed below are T cell receptor beta chains from one sample, sequenced in a study of a mutant IDH1 vaccine in newly diagnosed glioma. Measured with immunoSEQ multiplex PCR; TCRdb has only the in-frame clones, and not every one. There are some 50,000 clones in the sample; roughly 88% occur only once, and 2% to 2.5% lies in the top ten. This specimen was PBMCs, taken from a glioma patient treated with radiotherapy, temozolomide or both. The receptors stem from a middle-aged man with glioma. The CDR3 runs from the conserved cysteine through the conserved F or W. The D gene is left open where the match is weak. Size tells how often a clone was seen (once, few, many) or the class of an expanded clone, and some rows leave it out.

v_gene: TRBV19; d_gene: .; abundance: once; j_gene: TRBJ1-5; CDR3aa: CASIVVAGSNQPQHF
v_gene: TRBV14; d_gene: .; abundance: .; j_gene: TRBJ2-5; CDR3aa: CASSRTLGETQYF
v_gene: TRBV7-2; d_gene: TRBD1; abundance: .; j_gene: TRBJ2-7; CDR3aa: CASSRDRGTNEQYF
v_gene: TRBV7-9; d_gene: .; abundance: .; j_gene: TRBJ1-1; CDR3aa: CASSFGTPNTEAFF
v_gene: TRBV5-6; d_gene: .; abundance: once; j_gene: TRBJ2-2; CDR3aa: CASSFYNTGELFF
v_gene: TRBV6-5; d_gene: TRBD2; abundance: .; j_gene: TRBJ2-7; CDR3aa: CASSWVAGAYEQYF
v_gene: TRBV10-1; d_gene: TRBD1; abundance: .; j_gene: TRBJ2-5; CDR3aa: CASTFDRGEETQYF
v_gene: TRBV14; d_gene: TRBD2; abundance: few; j_gene: TRBJ2-1; CDR3aa: CASSPLAGYYNEQFF
v_gene: TRBV18; d_gene: TRBD1; abundance: .; j_gene: TRBJ1-5; CDR3aa: CASSPLGQGDQPQHF
v_gene: TRBV5-4; d_gene: .; abundance: .; j_gene: TRBJ2-7; CDR3aa: CASSGDDYEQYF
v_gene: TRBV4-1; d_gene: TRBD2; abundance: .; j_gene: TRBJ2-1; CDR3aa: CASSQVLAGVDEQFF
v_gene: TRBV29-1; d_gene: .; abundance: .; j_gene: TRBJ2-7; CDR3aa: CSVVRVPSGGEQYF
v_gene: TRBV28; d_gene: .; abundance: .; j_gene: TRBJ1-2; CDR3aa: CASSSGQSNYGYTF
v_gene: TRBV4-1; d_gene: TRBD1; abundance: .; j_gene: TRBJ2-4; CDR3aa: CASSQGTGENIQYF
v_gene: TRBV5-4; d_gene: .; abundance: .; j_gene: TRBJ2-2; CDR3aa: CASRNQGTGELFF
v_gene: TRBV9; d_gene: TRBD2; abundance: .; j_gene: TRBJ2-1; CDR3aa: CASHPAGSRGEQFF